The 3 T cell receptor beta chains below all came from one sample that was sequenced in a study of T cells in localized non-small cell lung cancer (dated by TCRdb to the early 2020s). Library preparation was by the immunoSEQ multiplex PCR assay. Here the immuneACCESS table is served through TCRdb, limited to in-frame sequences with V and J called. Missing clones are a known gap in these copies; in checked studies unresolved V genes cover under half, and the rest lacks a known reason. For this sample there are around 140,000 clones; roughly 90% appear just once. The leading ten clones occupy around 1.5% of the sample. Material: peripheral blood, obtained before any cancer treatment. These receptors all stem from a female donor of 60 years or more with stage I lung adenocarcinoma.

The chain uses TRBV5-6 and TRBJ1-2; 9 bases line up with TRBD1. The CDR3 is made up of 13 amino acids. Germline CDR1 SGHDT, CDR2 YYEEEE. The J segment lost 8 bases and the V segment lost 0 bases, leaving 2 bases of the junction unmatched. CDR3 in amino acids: CASSLATGGGYTF. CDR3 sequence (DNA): TGTGCCAGCAGCTTGGCGACAGGGGGGGGCTACACCTTC.

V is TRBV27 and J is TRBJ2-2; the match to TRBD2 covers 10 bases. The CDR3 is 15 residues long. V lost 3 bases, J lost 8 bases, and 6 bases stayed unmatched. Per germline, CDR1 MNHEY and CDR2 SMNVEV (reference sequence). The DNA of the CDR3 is TGTGCCAGCAGTTTGCTAGCGGGAGTAGTTGGGGAGCTGTTTTTT. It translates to CASSLLAGVVGELFF.

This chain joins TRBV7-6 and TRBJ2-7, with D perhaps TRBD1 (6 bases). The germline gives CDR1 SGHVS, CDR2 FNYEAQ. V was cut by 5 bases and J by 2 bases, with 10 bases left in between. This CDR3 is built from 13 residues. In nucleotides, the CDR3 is TGTGCCAGCAGCACTGGACAGACCTACGAGCAGTACTTC. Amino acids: CASSTGQTYEQYF. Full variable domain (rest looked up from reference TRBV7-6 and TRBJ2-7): GAGVSQSPRYKVTKRGQDVALRCDPISGHVSLYWYRQALGQGPEFLTYFNYEAQQDKSGLPNDRFSAERPEGSISTLTIQRTEQRDSAMYRCASSTGQTYEQYFGPGTRLTVT.